The 5 T cell receptor beta chains given below trace back to one sample, sequenced in a study of technical replicates of blood from several donors. Assay: immunoSEQ multiplex PCR; the TCRdb copy retains only in-frame clones and omits some. The sample shows 87,000 or so clones, roughly nine tenths of them seen only once. The sample taken for sequencing was T cells isolated from PBMCs. All receptors come from a human donor in good health.

The chain employs TRBV7-3 and TRBJ2-1; 7 bases are a match to TRBD1. V gave up 1 base and J gave up 3 bases; unmatched junction bases: 3. Germline V gene data show CDR1 as SGHTA and CDR2 as FQGTGA. The CDR3 runs 15 residues. The CDR3 DNA reads TGTGCCAGCAGCTTAATGGGGGACAGCTACAATGAGCAGTTCTTC. This gives the protein CASSLMGDSYNEQFF.

The rearrangement uses TRBV5-5 and TRBJ2-7; 9 bases line up with TRBD1. CDR3 size: 15 residues. Germline CDR1 and CDR2: SGHKS and YYEKEE (reference sequence). Trimming at V came to 3 bases and at J to 2 bases, leaving 6 bases not matched to a gene. As DNA, the CDR3 is TGTGCCAGCAGCTCACCTGGGACAGGGACCTACGAGCAGTACTTC. Translation gives CASSSPGTGTYEQYF.

This chain uses TRBV15 with TRBJ1-4; 7 bases are shared with TRBD1. Germline CDR1 and CDR2: LNHNV and YYDKDF (reference sequence). The CDR3 has 14 amino acids. V trimming: 2 bases; J trimming: 7 bases; junction bases outside the gene matches: 4. The CDR3 DNA reads as TGTGCCACCAGCAGATCTGGACAGGTTGAAAAACTGTTTTTT. Encoded protein: CATSRSGQVEKLFF.

CDR3 in amino acids: CASSAGTGHSQFF. The DNA for the CDR3 is TGTGCCAGCAGTGCCGGGACAGGGCATTCCCAGTTCTTC. The chain joins TRBV6-1 to TRBJ2-1, with TRBD1 matching 9 bases. Germline-derived CDR1 and CDR2 are MNHNS and SASEGT. There are 13 residues in the CDR3. Trimming cost V 4 bases and J 13 bases; bases outside gene matches: 8.

The J gene is TRBJ1-1, the V gene TRBV11-2; possibly TRBD1 for D (5 bases). Germline CDR1 SGHAT, CDR2 FQNNGV. This CDR3 contains 14 residues. V gave up 5 bases and J gave up 8 bases, with 18 bases separating them. The CDR3 protein is CASSRMTANFEAFF. CDR3 nucleotides: TGTGCCAGCAGCCGAATGACAGCGAACTTCGAAGCTTTCTTT.